This TCR beta chain was found in a study of blood T cell repertoires in COVID-19. Study-wide background: PBMCs, B-cell-depleted T cells, or T cells provided the cDNA or gDNA that made up the material.

V was pared by 5 bases and J by 2 bases, with 5 bases of the junction left unmatched. The germline V gene encodes CDR1 LNHDA and CDR2 SQIVND (reference sequence). CDR3 length: 14 amino acids. Profiled with immunoSEQ multiplex PCR; TCRdb holds only in-frame clones, not every one. The data hold about 200,000 clones, with about nine tenths observed a single time. This sequence was found in a man aged 35 to 55 with acute or convalescent COVID-19. Material: peripheral blood. J is TRBJ2-7 and V is TRBV19; 8 bases fit TRBD1. CDR3 in amino acids: CASSSTGGPYEQYF. In DNA, the CDR3 is TGTGCCAGTAGTTCCACAGGGGGACCCTACGAGCAGTACTTC.